A single T cell receptor beta chain is shown here with its context. As yet, its antigen is unknown. This specimen comes from a study of T-cell memory formation after mild COVID-19. Study-level information: Each donor largely had its own TCR clusters.

Constant-segment primers served in 5'RACE that generated TCR alpha and TCR beta cDNA libraries bearing sample barcodes and UMIs. TCRdb reprocessed the 5' RACE reads via MiXCR and lists one record per CDR3 protein. This table has about 180,000 distinct CDR3 sequences, about 18% appearing once. Study-wide findings and caveats: CD4+ contracting clones were mainly CM and EM; CD8+ ones, EMRA. A subset of responding clones appeared in pre-infection memory, suggesting cross-reactive memory joined.

Trimming shortened V by 3 bases and J by 7 bases, and 9 bases separated the two germline ends. Germline V gives CDR1 KGHDR, CDR2 SFDVKD. CDR3 length: 13 amino acids. The rearrangement uses TRBV24-1 and TRBJ2-1, with D perhaps TRBD2 (6 bases). The sequence came from a man aged 18 to 30 who had mild COVID-19 (a few samples of this study predate the infection). Cell type and time point are not known. The source material was PBMCs or a T cell subset sorted from them (not recorded which). CDR3 sequence reads: CATSDPGLNEQFF. The CDR3 DNA reads as TGTGCCACCAGTGATCCGGGACTGAATGAGCAGTTCTTC.